This passage covers 10 T cell receptor beta chains from one sample sequenced in a study of shared clonotypes between healthy human individuals. TCRdb's table, derived via immunoSEQ multiplex PCR, lists solely in-frame clones and lacks some. This sample has 2 million to 3 million clones, with approximately 94% found just once. The sample taken for sequencing was naive CD4+ T cells from PBMCs. Subset meaning: CD45RA+ positively selected. The receptors here all came from a man aged 18 to 35 in good health. Some clones in this sample may be carry-over from other donors' samples.

The chain employs TRBV9 and TRBJ2-3; maybe TRBD2 (6 bases). The CDR3 has 16 amino acids. Germline V lookup: CDR1 SGDLS, CDR2 YYNGEE. V dropped 2 bases and J dropped 0 bases, with 13 bases sitting between them. Here the CDR3 reads CASSVRRDPSTDTQYF. The CDR3, as DNA: TGTGCCAGCAGCGTTAGGAGGGATCCTAGCACAGATACGCAGTATTTT.

The rearrangement links TRBV7-3 to TRBJ2-2; D ambiguous. Germline V gene lookup returns CDR1 SGHTA and CDR2 FQGTGA. This CDR3 has 14 residues. The ends were cut back, 3 bases at V and 1 base at J, with 6 bases in the middle. The CDR3 region is CASSFKGNTGELFF. In DNA, the CDR3 is TGTGCCAGCAGCTTCAAAGGGAACACCGGGGAGCTGTTTTTT.

The chain employs TRBV21-1 and TRBJ2-1; the D call of TRBD2 is as the table states it, not checked on the DNA. TRBV21-1 is assigned pseudogene status. This CDR3 comprises 13 residues. The CDR3 DNA follows: TGTGCCAGCAGCAGGGGGAGGGGAAATGAGCAGTTCTTC. It codes for CASSRGRGNEQFF.

The chain couples TRBV20-1 to TRBJ2-1; D unresolved. The CDR3 runs to 11 residues. The V end lost 6 bases, the J end lost 10 bases, and 13 bases lay between the germline ends. CDR1 is DFQATT and CDR2 is SNEGSKA in the germline V gene (reference sequence). CDR3 sequence reads: CSAPRYSEQFF. Here the CDR3 DNA reads TGCAGTGCCCCCAGATATAGCGAGCAGTTCTTC.

The rearrangement joins TRBV25-1 to TRBJ2-5; 9 bases line up with TRBD1. Judging by the DNA end, TRBJ2-7 fits better; the J call may be wrong. The germline gives CDR1 MGHDK, CDR2 SYGVNS. The CDR3 length is 13 residues. The CDR3 DNA follows: TGTGCCTGCGGCGGGACAGGGTCCCACGAGCAGTACTTC. Protein sequence: CACGGTGSHEQYF.

This chain connects TRBV18 to TRBJ2-7; D is possibly TRBD2 (7 bases). Deletions cut 6 bases from V and 5 bases from J, with 8 bases between. The CDR3 contains 11 residues. The germline CDR1 and CDR2 sequences are KGHSH and LQKENI. The CDR3 loop reads CASSGGHEQYF. The CDR3 DNA follows: TGTGCCAGCTCCGGGGGGCACGAGCAGTACTTC.

The chain recombines TRBV28 with TRBJ2-7; D is perhaps TRBD1 (6 bases). Trimming removed 6 bases at V and 3 bases at J, with 18 bases between. This CDR3 has 15 amino acids. Germline V gene data show CDR1 as MDHEN and CDR2 as SYDVKM. The DNA for the CDR3 is TGTGCCAGCAGCCCTCTTGACAGGTTAAACTACGAGCAGTACTTC. Translating it yields CASSPLDRLNYEQYF. The full variable domain, rest sourced from reference TRBV28 and TRBJ2-7, is DVKVTQSSRYLVKRTGEKVFLECVQDMDHENMFWYRQDPGLGLRLIYFSYDVKMKEKGDIPEGYSVSREKKERFSLILESASTNQTSMYLCASSPLDRLNYEQYFGPGTRLTVT.

The sample holds many counts of this clone. The chain uses TRBV6-6 and TRBJ2-1; the D gene could be TRBD1 or TRBD2 (5 bases each). CDR3 length: 15 amino acids. The germline CDR1 and CDR2 sequences are MNHNY and SVGAGI (reference sequence). Trimming left V 1 base short and J 3 bases short, with 10 bases between. The CDR3 spells CASSYWDALYNEQFF. CDR3 bases: TGTGCCAGCAGTTACTGGGACGCTCTCTACAATGAGCAGTTCTTC.

The chain links TRBV21-1 to TRBJ2-1; the table's TRBD2 call for D was not verified on the DNA. TRBV21-1 is a known pseudogene. The CDR3 totals 17 residues. CDR3 DNA sequence: TGTGCCAGCAATTTCACCCCCCCGGGATGCCCCTACAATGAGCAGTTCTTC. This codes for CASNFTPPGCPYNEQFF.

This chain joins TRBV4-3 and TRBJ2-2; D uncertain. There are 13 residues in the CDR3. Germline lookup yields CDR1 LGHNA and CDR2 YSLEER. V lost 3 bases to trimming and J lost 5 bases, with 7 bases between them. The CDR3 DNA reads TGCGCCAGCAGCCACTTTCGGACCGGGGAGCTGTTTTTT. Its translation: CASSHFRTGELFF.